This is a list of T cell receptor beta chains from one sample in a study of CD8 T cells in Susac syndrome. One entry per CDR3 protein results from TCRdb running MiXCR on the immunoSEQ multiplex PCR reads. The sample shows under 200,000 distinct CDR3 sequences, roughly 94% of them seen only once. Sequencing used CD4+ T cells from PBMCs. These receptors all come from a human donor in good health. Each CDR3 is given with its conserved first and last residue. The D gene is left open where the match is weak. Only part of the rows carry a size: once, few, many, or a class if the clone is expanded.

>TRBJ2-3|NA|TRBV12-3/TRBV12-4|TRBD2
TGTGCCAGCAGCCCGGGTGGCGGGAGTCCAGATACGCAGTATTTT
CASSPGGGSPDTQYF
>TRBJ2-3|NA|TRBV19|TRBD2
TGTGCCAGTAGGCCCGGGACTAGCGGGGGGCCAGGTACGCAGTATTTT
CASRPGTSGGPGTQYF
>TRBJ1-2|NA|TRBV15|NA
TGTGCCACCAGCAGAGATAAGGGTCCCTATGGCTACACCTTC
CATSRDKGPYGYTF
>TRBJ1-4|NA|TRBV7-2|NA
TGTGCCAGCAGCTTCCCAGGACAGAGAGAACTGTTTTTT
CASSFPGQRELFF
>TRBJ2-4|NA|TRBV14|NA
TGTGCCAGCAGCCAAGTTTCCATAGACCCCCTAGCCAAAAACATTCAGTACTTC
CASSQVSIDPLAKNIQYF
>TRBJ2-3|NA|TRBV20-1|NA
TGCAGTGCTGGGGGTGTTGGCACAGATACGCAGTATTTT
CSAGGVGTDTQYF
>TRBJ1-6|NA|TRBV9|NA
TGTGCCAGCAGCGTGGCTCCAAGGGGCGGTGATTCACCCCTCCACTTT
CASSVAPRGGDSPLHF
>TRBJ2-1|NA|TRBV11-2|NA
TGTGCCAGCAGCTTAGACTGGACGGGACTTCAGTTCTTC
CASSLDWTGLQFF
>TRBJ2-2|NA|TRBV12-3/TRBV12-4|NA
TGTGCCAGCTGGACCGCTGGGGGTTCGAACACCGGGGAGCTGTTTTTT
CASWTAGGSNTGELFF
>TRBJ2-5|NA|TRBV20-1|NA
TGCAGTGCTACCACGTCGGGTCTGGGGGCCCAGTACTTC
CSATTSGLGAQYF
>TRBJ1-4|NA|TRBV6-5|NA
TGTGCCAGCAGGCCGGGAGTTAATGAAAAACTGTTTTTT
CASRPGVNEKLFF
>TRBJ2-5|NA|TRBV3-1|NA
TGTGCCAGCGCCGACGAGACCCAGTACTTC
CASADETQYF
>TRBJ2-1|NA|TRBV29-1|TRBD2
TGCAGCGCTGCTCTAGCGGGGACGGTCAATGAGCAGTTCTTC
CSAALAGTVNEQFF
>TRBJ1-6|NA|TRBV5-4|TRBD1
TGTGCCAGCAGCTTCGGGACAGGGGGCTTTCGATATAATTCACCCCTCCACTTT
CASSFGTGGFRYNSPLHF
>TRBJ1-1|NA|TRBV10-3|NA
TGTGCCATCAGTGAATACTCCGAAGGGAACACTGAAGCTTTCTTT
CAISEYSEGNTEAFF
>TRBJ2-3|NA|TRBV28|NA
TGTGCCAGCAGTCCGCGAGTGGGATATACGCAGTATTTT
CASSPRVGYTQYF
>TRBJ1-6|NA|TRBV11-3|TRBD1
TGTGCCAGCAGCTTAGGCGGGACAGGTTCACCCCTCCACTTT
CASSLGGTGSPLHF
>TRBJ1-1|NA|TRBV29-1|NA
TGCAGCGTTGTGCCAGGGGCGGAGGGTGAAGCTTTCTTT
CSVVPGAEGEAFF
>TRBJ1-1|NA|TRBV7-9|NA
TGTGCCAGCAGCTTAGCGCCCGACAGGATGAACACTGAAGCTTTCTTT
CASSLAPDRMNTEAFF
>TRBJ1-5|NA|TRBV27|NA
TGTGCCAGCAGTACAGGTTCCCTGCGGCCCCAGCATTTT
CASSTGSLRPQHF
>TRBJ2-6|NA|TRBV27|NA
TGTGCCAGCAGTCGCCGGCCTAGCTCTGGGGCCAACGTCCTGACTTTC
CASSRRPSSGANVLTF
>TRBJ2-5|NA|TRBV3-1|TRBD2
TGTGCCAGCAGCCTCGGGACTAGCGAGACGGAGACCCAGTACTTC
CASSLGTSETETQYF
>TRBJ1-5|NA|TRBV23-1|NA
TGCGCCAGCAGTCAATCGCAGGGGAGCAATCAGCCCCAGCATTTT
CASSQSQGSNQPQHF
>TRBJ1-2|NA|TRBV30|NA
TGTGCCTGGAGTCTTAGATCTACGGCCTACAGGGGCTACACCTTC
CAWSLRSTAYRGYTF
>TRBJ2-7|NA|TRBV12-3/TRBV12-4|NA
TGTGCCAGCAGTTCCCCAGGCTACGAGCAGTACTTC
CASSSPGYEQYF
>TRBJ2-1|NA|TRBV5-1|TRBD2
TGCGCCAGCAGCTTGGGGACTAGCGGGAGAGCCTCCTACAATGAGCAGTTCTTC
CASSLGTSGRASYNEQFF
>TRBJ1-2|NA|TRBV11-2|NA
TGTGCCAGCAGCTCGGGGCTCAACTATGGCTACACCTTC
CASSSGLNYGYTF
>TRBJ2-5|once|TRBV3-1|NA
TGTGCCAGCAGCCCGGATAGAGGGATCGGGGAGACCCAGTACTTC
CASSPDRGIGETQYF
>TRBJ1-1|NA|TRBV12-3/TRBV12-4|NA
TGTGCCAGCAGTTTTAGGGTTGCGCGGGGAAACACTGAAGCTTTCTTT
CASSFRVARGNTEAFF
>TRBJ1-1|NA|TRBV7-2|TRBD1
TGTGCCAGCAGCTTACTCCGGGACAGGGCTGCTTTCTTT
CASSLLRDRAAFF
>TRBJ2-1|NA|TRBV20-1|TRBD1
TGCAGTGCCAGCAGGGGGACCTACAATGAGCAGTTCTTC
CSASRGTYNEQFF
>TRBJ1-1|NA|TRBV29-1|NA
TGCAGCACCCGCCGGGGGGACACTGAAGCTTTTTTT
CSTRRGDTEAFF
>TRBJ1-3|NA|TRBV27|NA
TGTGCCAGCAGTTTAGATGACAGCTCTGGAAACACCATATATTTT
CASSLDDSSGNTIYF
>TRBJ1-1|NA|TRBV29-1|NA
TGCAGCGTTGAGGGGGCCGTTGAAGCTTTCTTT
CSVEGAVEAFF
>TRBJ2-6|NA|TRBV29-1|TRBD2
TGCAGCGTTGGGACTAGGAGCTCTGGGGCCAACGTCCTGACTTTC
CSVGTRSSGANVLTF
>TRBJ2-7|NA|TRBV3-1|TRBD2
TGTGCCAGCAGCCCGCTGGGACTAGCGAGCGACGAGCAGTACTTC
CASSPLGLASDEQYF
>TRBJ2-3|NA|TRBV20-1|NA
TGCAGTGCTAAACTCCCCTCAGTTGGTACGCAGTATTTT
CSAKLPSVGTQYF
>TRBJ2-7|NA|TRBV6-1|TRBD1
TGTGCCGGCGCCAAGACAGGGGGTTTTCTGGAGCAGTACTTC
CAGAKTGGFLEQYF
>TRBJ2-2|NA|TRBV2|NA
TGTGCCAGCATGGGCACAGGGTCATCCGGGGAGCTGTTTTTT
CASMGTGSSGELFF
>TRBJ2-5|NA|TRBV6-5|NA
TGTGCCAGCGCAACGGTCGGCCAAGAGACCCAGTACTTC
CASATVGQETQYF
>TRBJ1-6|NA|TRBV20-1|TRBD1
TGCAGTGCGCGACAGGGGGCGAATTCACCCCTCCACTTT
CSARQGANSPLHF
>TRBJ2-1|NA|TRBV30|TRBD2
TGTGCCTGGAGTCTCCGTAGCGGGAGGGCCCCATATGGCAATGAGCAGTTCTTC
CAWSLRSGRAPYGNEQFF
>TRBJ1-5|NA|TRBV20-1|NA
TGCAGTGCTGGGGGGGGAGGGAGCAATCAGCCCCAGCATTTT
CSAGGGGSNQPQHF
>TRBJ2-3|NA|TRBV29-1|TRBD1
TGCAGCCTACGGACAGGGGGCACAGATACGCAGTATTTT
CSLRTGGTDTQYF
>TRBJ2-1|NA|TRBV7-2|TRBD2
TGTGCCAGCAGCAGGGAACTAGCGGGGGGAGGAGAGCAGTTCTTC
CASSRELAGGGEQFF
>TRBJ1-2|NA|TRBV6-1|NA
TGTGCCAGCAGCCGGGGGAAAAGCCCATATGGCTACACCTTC
CASSRGKSPYGYTF
>TRBJ1-1|NA|TRBV15|NA
TGTGCCACCAGCAGAGTGAACGGTGCTGAAGCTTTCTTT
CATSRVNGAEAFF
>TRBJ2-3|NA|TRBV6-4|NA
TGTGCCAGCAGCGAGACAATCACAGATACGCAGTATTTT
CASSETITDTQYF
>TRBJ1-3|NA|TRBV9|NA
TGTGCCAGCAGCGTAGTAGGAGGAGGAGTTGGAAACACCATATATTTT
CASSVVGGGVGNTIYF
>TRBJ2-1|NA|TRBV14|NA
TGTGCCAGCAGCCAAGTATTGGGTGAGCAGTTCTTC
CASSQVLGEQFF
>TRBJ2-7|NA|TRBV6-6|TRBD1
TGTGCCAGCAGGAAACAGGGGGAAACCTACGAGCAGTACTTC
CASRKQGETYEQYF
>TRBJ1-1|NA|TRBV7-9|TRBD1
TGTGCCAGCAGCTCGAATCGACAGGGGAAGAACACTGAAGCTTTCTTT
CASSSNRQGKNTEAFF
>TRBJ2-5|NA|TRBV6-5|TRBD2
TGTGCCAGCAGTTCGGGAGGGGAACCGACGGAGACCCAGTACTTC
CASSSGGEPTETQYF
>TRBJ2-1|NA|TRBV12-3/TRBV12-4|TRBD2
TGTGCCAGCACCCAGAGGACTAGCGGAAACAATGAGCAGTTCTTC
CASTQRTSGNNEQFF
>TRBJ1-2|NA|TRBV18|NA
TGTGCCAGCTCGTCGAACAGGGCTAACTATGGCTACACCTTC
CASSSNRANYGYTF